This T cell receptor (beta chain) was obtained from a study of regulatory T cells in long-lasting Graves disease. As concerns this clonotype: Germline is not matched at one junction end, which may reflect a read error.

Germline V lookup: CDR1 SEHNR, CDR2 FQNEAQ (reference sequence). The CDR3 length is 14 residues. Arm-PCR of CDR3 regions with iRepertoire HTBI primers generated TCR beta libraries. TCRdb fed the multiplex PCR reads into MiXCR, producing one record per CDR3 protein. The sample has about 430,000 distinct CDR3 sequences, approximately 15% seen once. The time point here: newly diagnosed GD, antithyroid drugs for less than 3 months. There was RNA extracted from PBMCs, and the TCR library was made from it. The data also belong to a second study, concerning T cells in Graves' hyperthyroidism and ophthalmopathy.

J is TRBJ2-7 and V is TRBV7-9, with 8 bases lining up with TRBD2. The clonotype comes from a woman between 40 and 50 years old with Graves disease. The material was peripheral blood mononuclear cells (PBMCs), obtained at new diagnosis, from a patient treated with antithyroid drugs. The CDR3 region has the DNA TGTGCCAGCAGCTCGACTAGCGCACCCTACGAGCACTACTTC. Residues: CASSSTSAPYEHYF.